This paragraph covers one T cell receptor beta chain sequence. Its specificity is unknown. This CDR3 has 14 amino acids. Germline assignment: CDR1 SGHKS and CDR2 YYEKEE (reference sequence). V lost 3 bases to trimming and J lost 4 bases, with 13 bases between them. Sequencing was performed with immunoSEQ multiplex PCR; in TCRdb, only in-frame clones are kept and a portion is missing. The repertoire holds about 150,000 clones, about 93% seen once, with about 9.1% in the top ten. These data originate in a study of T cell responses to AZD1222 COVID-19 vaccine. Study-level findings and limits: Females outnumbered males among donors, who were mostly white British; clonal diversity was possibly underestimated. The breadth and depth of Spike-specific TCRs increased once two AZD1222 doses had been given. Repertoire collection took place solely once the T cell response had peaked.

The source of this sequence is an adult in good health. The sample consisted of peripheral blood, taken on day 0 of AZD1222 vaccination. This chain uses TRBV5-5 with TRBJ1-1, with D possibly TRBD1 on 5 matching bases. CDR3 DNA sequence: TGTGCCAGCAGCTGGGGGGGAACCCCCACTGAAGCTTTCTTT. It specifies CASSWGGTPTEAFF.